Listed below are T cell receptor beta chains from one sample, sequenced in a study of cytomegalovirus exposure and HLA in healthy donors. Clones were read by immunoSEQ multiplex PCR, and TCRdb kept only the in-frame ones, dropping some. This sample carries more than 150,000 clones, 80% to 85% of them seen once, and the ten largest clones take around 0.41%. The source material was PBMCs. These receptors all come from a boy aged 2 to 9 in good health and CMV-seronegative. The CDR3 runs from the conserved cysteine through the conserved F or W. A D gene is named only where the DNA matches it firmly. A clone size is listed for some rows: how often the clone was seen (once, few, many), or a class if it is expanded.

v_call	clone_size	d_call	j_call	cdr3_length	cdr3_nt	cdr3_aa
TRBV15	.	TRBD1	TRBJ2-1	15	TGTGCCACCAGCAAGGACAGGGCAACCTACAATGAGCAGTTCTTC	CATSKDRATYNEQFF
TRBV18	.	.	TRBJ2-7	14	TGTGCCAGCTCACTTGGCTCGCCCCTAGGAGAGCAGTACTTC	CASSLGSPLGEQYF
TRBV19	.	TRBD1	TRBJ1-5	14	TGTGCCAGTAGTATGACAGGGGGCAATCAGCCCCAGCATTTT	CASSMTGGNQPQHF
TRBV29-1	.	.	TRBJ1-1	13	TGCAGCGTTGAATCCGGCGGTAACACTGAAGCTTTCTTT	CSVESGGNTEAFF
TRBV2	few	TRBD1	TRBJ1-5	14	TGTGCCAGCAGGGAGGACAGGGAGGGCCAGCCCCAGCATTTT	CASREDREGQPQHF
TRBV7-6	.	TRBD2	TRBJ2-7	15	TGTGCCAGCAGCTCAGGGACTAGCGGGACCTACGAGCAGTACTTC	CASSSGTSGTYEQYF
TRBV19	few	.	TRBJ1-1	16	TGTGCCAGTAGTATGTCAGTACGACAGAGCAACACTGAAGCTTTCTTT	CASSMSVRQSNTEAFF
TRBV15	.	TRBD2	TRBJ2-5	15	TGTGCCACCAGCAGTAGCGGGAGGGCCTCGGAGACCCAGTACTTC	CATSSSGRASETQYF
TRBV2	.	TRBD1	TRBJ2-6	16	TGTGCCAGCAGCCCCGGGACAGGGAATGGGGCCAACGTCCTGACTTTC	CASSPGTGNGANVLTF
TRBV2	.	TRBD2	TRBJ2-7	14	TGTGCCAGCAGTGACTACCGGGAGGGCCGCGCGCAGTACTTC	CASSDYREGRAQYF
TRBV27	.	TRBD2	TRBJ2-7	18	TGTGCCAGCAGTTGGACGGGGGGGCAAGGGAGGGCAAACTACGAGCAGTACTTC	CASSWTGGQGRANYEQYF
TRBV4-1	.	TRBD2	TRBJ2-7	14	TGCGCCAGCAGCCCTTTAGCGGGCTCCTACGAGCAGTACTTC	CASSPLAGSYEQYF
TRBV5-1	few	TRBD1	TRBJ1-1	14	TGCGCCAGCAGCATGGGACAGGTGAACACTGAAGCTTTCTTT	CASSMGQVNTEAFF